This T cell receptor beta chain comes out of a study of naive and memory T cell subsets. Findings and caveats of the study: Especially in CD8 cells, naive repertoires contained a few larger clonotypes, possibly CD45RA-re-expressing memory cells.

Cells stained for CD3, CD4, CD8, CD45RA and CD27 were sorted into four subsets. The beta constant-region primer was an equimolar mix of two oligonucleotides covering TRBC1 and TRBC2. Four rounds of PCR amplified the ligated cDNA using nested alpha and beta constant-region primers plus SP2. From the UMI-ligation and nested PCR reads, TCRdb called clonotypes with MiXCR, one entry per CDR3 protein. The sample lists some 110,000 distinct CDR3 sequences, about 14% occurring once. As to this clonotype: Its antigen is unknown.

Germline loops: CDR1 SGHNT, CDR2 YYREEE (reference sequence). V was pared by 2 bases and J by 14 bases, with 12 bases between. CDR3 length equals 11 residues. Sequences were obtained from naive CD8+ T cells from blood. The V gene is TRBV5-4, the J gene TRBJ2-3; TRBD1 is a possible D gene (6 bases). The TCR was taken from a human donor in good health. CDR3 residues: CASSLGTSAYF. The CDR3 bases are TGTGCCAGCAGCTTAGGGACATCGGCGTATTTT.